This T cell receptor (beta chain) came from a study of blood T cell repertoires in COVID-19. Overall study: PBMCs, B-cell-depleted T cells, or T cells provided the cDNA or gDNA that made up the material.

Germline V gives CDR1 LGHDT, CDR2 YNNKEL (reference sequence). This CDR3 contains 17 residues. With V trimmed by 3 bases and J by 1 base, 10 bases remained unmatched. The study drew participants aged about 18 to 89 years from about two dozen US areas. Cohorts were assigned according to the clinical history that participants reported. Clones were sequenced by immunoSEQ multiplex PCR, and TCRdb holds only the in-frame ones, with some missing. In the table there are about 210,000 clones, roughly 89% of which are singletons. The chain recombines TRBV3-1 (or the pseudogene TRBV3-2) with TRBJ2-7; 9 nucleotides agree with TRBD2. Source material: PBMCs or T cells enriched from blood (not recorded which). The source is a man aged 18 to 29 with acute COVID-19. The CDR3 bases are TGTGCCAGCAGCCATCATCTTAGCGGGAGCCAATCCTACGAGCAGTACTTC. As protein: CASSHHLSGSQSYEQYF.